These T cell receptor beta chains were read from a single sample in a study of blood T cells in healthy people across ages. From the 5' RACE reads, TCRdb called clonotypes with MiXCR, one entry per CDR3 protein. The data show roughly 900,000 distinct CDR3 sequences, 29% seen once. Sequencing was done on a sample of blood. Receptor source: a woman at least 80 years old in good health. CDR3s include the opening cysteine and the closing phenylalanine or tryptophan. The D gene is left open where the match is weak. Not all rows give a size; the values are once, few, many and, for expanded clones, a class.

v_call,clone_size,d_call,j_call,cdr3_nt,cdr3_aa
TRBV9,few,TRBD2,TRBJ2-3,TGTGCCAGCAGCGTGCCCGGGGGGTCGCTGTCTCCAGATACGCAGTATTTT,CASSVPGGSLSPDTQYF
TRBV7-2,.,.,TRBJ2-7,TGTGCCAACAGCTCCAGGGACGGAGGTTCTACAGAGCAGTACTTC,CANSSRDGGSTEQYF
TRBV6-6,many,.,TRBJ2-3,TGTGCCAGCAGTTACTCGAGGCCGGATACGCAGTATTTT,CASSYSRPDTQYF
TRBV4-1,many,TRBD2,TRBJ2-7,TGCGCCAGCAGCCCCACTCGGGGGGTTCAGTACGAGCAGTACTTC,CASSPTRGVQYEQYF
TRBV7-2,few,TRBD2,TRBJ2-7,TGTGCCAGCAGCTTAGTGGGACTAGCGGGGGTTGCCTCCAGCTCCTACGAGCAGTACTTC,CASSLVGLAGVASSSYEQYF
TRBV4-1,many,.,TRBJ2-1,TGCGCCAGCAGCCAAGGGGGGGCCTACAATGAGCAGTTCTTC,CASSQGGAYNEQFF
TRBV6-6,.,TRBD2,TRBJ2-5,TGTGCCACGAAACTAGCGGAAAAAGAGACCCAGTACTTC,CATKLAEKETQYF
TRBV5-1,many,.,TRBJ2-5,TGCGCCGGAGCCTCGACTAGTCTGTCAGAGACCCAGTACTTC,CAGASTSLSETQYF
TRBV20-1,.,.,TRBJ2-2,TGCGGGGCCGGACTCTCCAACACCGGGGAGCTGTTTTTT,CGAGLSNTGELFF
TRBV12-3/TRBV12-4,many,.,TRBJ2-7,TGTGCCAGCAGTGGCCTAGGGGGGTCACTATACTACGAGCAGTACTTC,CASSGLGGSLYYEQYF
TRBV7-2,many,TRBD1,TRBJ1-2,TGTGCCAGCAGCTTAGGCAGGGGGCGAGTGGGCTACACCTTC,CASSLGRGRVGYTF
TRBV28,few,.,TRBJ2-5,TGTGCCAGCAGTCCTATTCCCGGGGGCTACAATGAGCAGTACTTC,CASSPIPGGYNEQYF
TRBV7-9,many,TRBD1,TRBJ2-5,TGTGCCAGCAGCTCGGGACAGCCAGGGGAGACCCAGTACTTC,CASSSGQPGETQYF
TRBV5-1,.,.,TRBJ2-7,TGCGCCAGCAGCTTGGATCTGGGGACCTCCTACGAGCAGTACTTC,CASSLDLGTSYEQYF
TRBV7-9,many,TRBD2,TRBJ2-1,TGTGCCAGCAGCCCCCGACTAGCGGGGGGCCCCTACAATGAGCAGTTCTTC,CASSPRLAGGPYNEQFF